What follows are 28 T cell receptor beta chains derived from one specimen sequenced in a study of blood T cell repertoires in COVID-19. The protocol was immunoSEQ multiplex PCR, while the TCRdb copy is restricted to in-frame clones and leaves out a portion. Of roughly 390,000 clones listed, approximately 87% are singletons. Sample: peripheral blood. The source of these receptors is a woman aged 30 to 39 with COVID-19, enrolled during active disease.

This chain joins TRBV5-6 and TRBJ2-7; 7 positions match TRBD1. V trimming: 2 bases; J trimming: 4 bases; junction bases outside the gene matches: 12. The CDR3 loop spans 16 amino acids. CDR1 is SGHDT, CDR2 YYEEEE, per germline. The CDR3 nucleotides are TGTGCCAGCAGCTTTTTTCGGGCAGGGGGTAGGTACGAGCAGTACTTC. Translated, it gives CASSFFRAGGRYEQYF.

The chain has TRBV28 and TRBJ1-4, with D perhaps matching TRBD1 (6 bases). The CDR3 is 15 residues long. Germline values: CDR1 MDHEN, CDR2 SYDVKM. The V gene lost 6 bases and the J gene lost 7 bases, with 18 bases spanning the gap. CDR3 nucleotides: TGTGCCAGCAGCCTGACACAGGGAGGGGTTGAAAAACTGTTTTTT. Translating it yields CASSLTQGGVEKLFF.

The V and J genes are TRBV6-6 and TRBJ2-3, with no clear D. In germline, CDR1 is MNHNY, CDR2 SVGAGI (reference sequence). V was cut by 7 bases and J by 5 bases, with 7 bases left in between. The length of the CDR3 is 11 residues. The CDR3 nucleotides read TGTGCCAGCAAGTTGAGAGATACGCAGTATTTT. Its protein product is CASKLRDTQYF.

This chain connects TRBV11-3 to TRBJ2-1, with a tentative D call TRBD2 (5 bases). Trimming cost V 1 base and J 9 bases, with 10 bases left between them. The CDR3 is 13 residues long. The germline gives CDR1 SGHNT, CDR2 YENEEA. The CDR3 protein is CASSLARAGEQFF. Here the CDR3 DNA reads TGTGCCAGCAGCTTAGCCCGGGCGGGTGAGCAGTTCTTC.

V usage is TRBV13 and J usage is TRBJ2-1, with D perhaps TRBD2 (6 bases). Germline CDR1 and CDR2: PRHDT and FYEKMQ (reference sequence). The CDR3 has 15 residues. V was cut by 1 base and J by 9 bases, with 16 bases left in between. CDR3 residues: CASSLVAGKRFEQFF. DNA of the CDR3: TGTGCCAGCAGCTTAGTGGCGGGAAAAAGGTTTGAGCAGTTCTTC. The whole variable domain, remainder taken from reference TRBV13 and TRBJ2-1, is AAGVIQSPRHLIKEKRETATLKCYPIPRHDTVYWYQQGPGQDPQFLISFYEKMQSDKGSIPDRFSAQQFSDYHSELNMSSLELGDSALYFCASSLVAGKRFEQFFGPGTRLTVL.

The genes are TRBV5-6 and TRBJ2-1, with 9 bases fitting TRBD2. The CDR3 runs to 17 residues. Looked up from germline, CDR1 is SGHDT and CDR2 is YYEEEE. Trimming removed 0 bases from V and 8 bases from J; junction bases left unmatched: 12. The CDR3 protein is CASSLESSLAGSDEQFF. The DNA of the CDR3 is TGTGCCAGCAGCTTGGAGAGTTCCCTAGCGGGATCGGATGAGCAGTTCTTC.

The chain joins TRBV2 to TRBJ2-3, with 10 bases fitting TRBD2. The germline V gene encodes CDR1 SNHLY and CDR2 FYNNEI. The CDR3 loop spans 16 amino acids. The V segment lost 6 bases and the J segment 4 bases; nucleotides outside the gene matches: 10. The chain's CDR3 is CASSVLLAGIADTQYF. In DNA form, the CDR3 reads TGTGCCAGCAGCGTCTTACTAGCGGGAATCGCAGATACGCAGTATTTT.

This chain connects TRBV27 to TRBJ2-3, with 13 bases lining up with TRBD2. The CDR3 totals 15 residues. In germline, CDR1 is MNHEY, CDR2 SMNVEV (reference sequence). Losses at the gene ends were 2 bases for V and 10 bases for J; bases not matched to a gene: 6. CDR3 amino acids: CASSLTGLAGRPQYF. In DNA, the CDR3 is TGTGCCAGCAGTTTAACGGGACTAGCGGGACGTCCGCAGTATTTT.

The rearrangement joins TRBV27 to TRBJ2-3, with D uncertain. The ends were cut back, 2 bases at V and 4 bases at J, with 16 bases in the middle. The CDR3 is made up of 16 amino acids. Germline CDR1 and CDR2: MNHEY and SMNVEV (reference sequence). The CDR3 DNA reads TGTGCCAGCAGTTTAGGCCTAGTCTATCTCCCAGATACGCAGTATTTT. Residues: CASSLGLVYLPDTQYF.

This CDR3 is CASSATSQETQYF. CDR3 coding DNA: TGTGCCAGCAGCGCGACTAGTCAAGAGACCCAGTACTTC. This rearrangement joins TRBV9 to TRBJ2-5; TRBD2 might be the D (6 bases). The ends were cut back, 3 bases at V and 2 bases at J, with 8 bases in the middle. Per the germline V gene, CDR1 is SGDLS and CDR2 is YYNGEE. This CDR3 region has 13 residues.

The chain carries TRBV7-9 and TRBJ2-2; 12 bases map to TRBD2. The CDR3 totals 18 residues. Germline CDR1 SEHNR, CDR2 FQNEAQ (reference sequence). Germline trimming cut 5 bases from V and 1 base from J; bases unmatched to any gene: 8. CDR3 bases: TGTGCCAGCAGCCCAACTGGACTAGCGGGGTTGAACACCGGGGAGCTGTTTTTT. Its protein is CASSPTGLAGLNTGELFF.

The V gene is TRBV28, the J gene TRBJ2-1, with a weak D call TRBD2 (6 bases). Germline assignment: CDR1 MDHEN and CDR2 SYDVKM. This CDR3 spans 16 amino acids. V was cut by 6 bases and J by 2 bases, with 17 bases left in between. DNA of the CDR3: TGTGCCAGCAGGCAATCCGGGAGACCAACCTACAATGAGCAGTTCTTC. Protein sequence: CASRQSGRPTYNEQFF.

The V gene is TRBV6-5, the J gene TRBJ1-5; D remains ambiguous. V shed 10 bases and J shed 0 bases, with 10 bases lying between them. The CDR3 is made up of 13 amino acids. In germline, CDR1 is MNHEY, CDR2 SVGAGI. In DNA, the CDR3 is TGTGCCACCGGGATTTTTAGCAATCAGCCCCAGCATTTT. This sequence encodes CATGIFSNQPQHF.

The chain carries TRBV2 and TRBJ2-7; the match to TRBD2 covers 8 bases. There are 14 residues in the CDR3. J was trimmed by 3 bases and V by 7 bases; bases with no gene match: 8. Germline CDR1 reads SNHLY; CDR2 reads FYNNEI. The CDR3 DNA sequence: TGTGCCAGCATAGAGCGGGAGTGGGTCTACGAGCAGTACTTC. Its translation: CASIEREWVYEQYF.

This clone was seen a single time. The chain employs TRBV6-6 and TRBJ2-7; D perhaps matches TRBD1 (6 bases). CDR1 and CDR2 from the germline V gene are MNHNY and SVGAGI (reference sequence). CDR3 length: 14 residues. V was pared by 5 bases and J by 3 bases, with 14 bases between. The CDR3 nucleotides read TGTGCCAGCAGTAAGGGGACGACAGGCTACGAGCAGTACTTC. Translation gives CASSKGTTGYEQYF.

The rearrangement uses TRBV18 and TRBJ1-5; D gene ambiguous. Germline V gene lookup returns CDR1 KGHSH and CDR2 LQKENI. The V end was cut by 5 bases, the J end by 2 bases, with 13 bases between. The CDR3 runs to 15 residues. The CDR3 protein is CASSKETARNQPQHF. In DNA form, the CDR3 reads TGTGCCAGCTCAAAGGAGACGGCCCGCAATCAGCCCCAGCATTTT.

The chain employs TRBV5-3 and TRBJ2-1; 9 bases match TRBD2. TRBV5-3 qualifies as an ORF whose function is uncertain. V shed 5 bases and J 5 bases; nucleotides not matched to a gene: 11. This CDR3 spans 16 amino acids. CDR3 in amino acids: CARRTLSGGYDNEQFF. The CDR3, as DNA: TGTGCCAGAAGGACCTTAAGCGGGGGGTATGACAATGAGCAGTTCTTC.

The chain links TRBV5-1 to TRBJ1-1, with a tentative D call TRBD1 (5 bases). The V gene's germline CDR1 is SGHRS and CDR2 YFSETQ. The CDR3 runs to 11 residues. V was shortened by 7 bases and J by 8 bases, with 12 bases between the two germline ends. CDR3 in DNA: TGCGCCAGCGCTAAGGGGTACGAAGCTTTCTTT. This encodes CASAKGYEAFF. Full variable domain (rest looked up from reference TRBV5-1 and TRBJ1-1): KAGVTQTPRYLIKTRGQQVTLSCSPISGHRSVSWYQQTPGQGLQFLFEYFSETQRNKGNFPGRFSGRQFSNSRSEMNVSTLELGDSALYLCASAKGYEAFFGQGTRLTVV.

This clone was counted once. V is TRBV7-2 and J is TRBJ2-3; 7 nucleotides align to TRBD1. V gave up 3 bases and J gave up 2 bases; unmatched junction bases: 2. The CDR3 sequence is 14 residues long. Germline loops: CDR1 SGHTA, CDR2 FQGNSA. The CDR3 spells CASSLTGLTDTQYF. For the CDR3, the DNA is TGTGCCAGCAGCTTGACAGGGCTCACAGATACGCAGTATTTT.

J is TRBJ1-4 and V is TRBV6-1, with 8 positions matching TRBD1. CDR1 and CDR2 from the germline V gene are MNHNS and SASEGT. V lost 6 bases, J lost 7 bases, and 7 bases stayed unmatched. The CDR3 is made up of 14 amino acids. CDR3 nucleotide sequence: TGTGCCAGCAGGTCTCCAGGGGGCGTTGAAAAACTGTTTTTT. This translates into CASRSPGGVEKLFF.

With regard to this clone: Other DNA sequences in the sample encode the same CDR3. V gene TRBV5-6 combines with J gene TRBJ2-7; D remains unclear. V lost 0 bases and J 4 bases, leaving 5 bases between the germline ends. Germline CDR1 is SGHDT and CDR2 is YYEEEE. CDR3 length: 12 residues. CDR3 protein: CASSLGRYEQYF. The DNA for the CDR3 is TGTGCCAGCAGCTTGGGGAGATACGAGCAGTACTTC.

DNA of the CDR3: TGTGCCAGCAGCTTAGTCTGGACAACCGGCTACACCTTC. Translation: CASSLVWTTGYTF. The chain recombines TRBV7-2 with TRBJ1-2, with TRBD1 as a possible D gene (5 bases). Germline V gives CDR1 SGHTA, CDR2 FQGNSA. Trimming stripped 1 base from V and 8 bases from J, with 11 bases between. The CDR3 sequence is 13 residues long.

V usage is TRBV30 and J usage is TRBJ1-2, with a possible D match to TRBD1 (5 bases). The V end was cut by 1 base, the J end by 4 bases, with 16 bases between. Germline V gives CDR1 GTSNPN, CDR2 SVGIG (reference sequence). The CDR3 is 15 residues long. The CDR3 nucleotides are TGTGCCTGGAGTGGCCCTGGGCGGGGACTCTATGGCTACACCTTC. This translates into CAWSGPGRGLYGYTF.

This clone is a singleton in its sample. V and J are TRBV4-1 and TRBJ2-7, with D perhaps matching TRBD2 (6 bases). Germline assignment: CDR1 MGHRA and CDR2 YSYEKL. Between the trimmed V and J ends, which lost 4 bases and 5 bases, there was a span of 18 bases. CDR3 size: 15 residues. CDR3 nucleotide sequence: TGCGCCAGCAGCCCAGCAGAGCGACTAGTAAACGAGCAGTACTTC. It is translated as CASSPAERLVNEQYF.

In DNA form, the CDR3 reads TGCGCCAGCAGCCCTGGACAGGGGGCTAGGGCAGATACGCAGTATTTT. As protein: CASSPGQGARADTQYF. The rearrangement uses TRBV5-1 and TRBJ2-3, with 11 positions matching TRBD1. The CDR3 has 16 amino acids. The germline CDR1 and CDR2 sequences are SGHRS and YFSETQ. V shed 4 bases and J 4 bases; nucleotides not matched to a gene: 8.

The J gene is TRBJ1-1, the V gene TRBV10-3, with D tentatively TRBD1 (5 bases). CDR3 length equals 13 residues. Germline assignment: CDR1 ENHRY and CDR2 SYGVKD. Trimming pared 3 bases from V and 6 bases from J, leaving 11 bases between. CDR3: CAISDLDSPEAFF. As DNA, the CDR3 is TGTGCCATCAGTGACCTTGACAGCCCTGAAGCTTTCTTT.

This chain uses TRBV4-1 with TRBJ2-1; TRBD1 matches at 12 bases. The germline V gene has CDR1 MGHRA and CDR2 YSYEKL. The CDR3 consists of 17 residues. V was pared by 0 bases and J by 8 bases, with 8 bases of the junction left unmatched. DNA for the CDR3: TGCGCCAGCAGCCAAGAGGCTGGGACAGGGGGCAACCATGAGCAGTTCTTC. Protein: CASSQEAGTGGNHEQFF.

This clone was detected once. This chain's CDR3 is CASRLAGVNEQFF. CDR3 nucleotides: TGTGCCAGCCGACTAGCGGGAGTGAATGAGCAGTTCTTC. The rearrangement uses TRBV19 and TRBJ2-1, with 12 bases matching TRBD2. V dropped 9 bases and J dropped 7; count of bases not matched to a gene: 4. CDR1 is LNHDA, CDR2 SQIVND, per germline (reference sequence). This CDR3 has 13 residues. The full variable domain, with the rest looked up from reference TRBV19 and TRBJ2-1, is DGGITQSPKYLFRKEGQNVTLSCEQNLNHDAMYWYRQDPGQGLRLIYYSQIVNDFQKGDIAEGYSVSREKKESFPLTVTSAQKNPTAFYLCASRLAGVNEQFFGPGTRLTVL.